This is a list of T cell receptor beta chains from one sample in a study of blood T cell repertoires in COVID-19. Only in-frame clones appear in the TCRdb table, and some are missing; sequencing was by immunoSEQ multiplex PCR. The data show some 130,000 clones, over 75% seen once. Sequencing used peripheral blood. The source of these receptors is a man aged 35-49 years with active or convalescent COVID-19. The CDR3 runs from the conserved cysteine through the conserved F or W. D genes are given only for firm matches.

TRBV7-2,-,CASSLGRGNTEAFF
TRBV18,-,CASSRTVGSYEQYF
TRBV6-2/TRBV6-3,-,CASSYSAGTLYGYTF
TRBV18,TRBD1,CASSLTGAENSPLHF
TRBV29-1,-,CSVGRFGGVEQYF
TRBV6-6,TRBD1,CASLTGGPGNQPQHF
TRBV15,-,CATSTERETQYF
TRBV19,-,CASRATANNSPLHF
TRBV5-4,TRBD1,CASSLVDRVADTQYF
TRBV6-1,TRBD1,CASKGDSSYGYTF
TRBV6-5,TRBD2,CASSYSGTNIVDEQFF
TRBV20-1,TRBD2,CSASASGGVAYNEQFF
TRBV5-1,TRBD1,CASSVYGTDLAKNIQYF
TRBV4-3,-,CASSQASYIQGEAQYF
TRBV30,TRBD2,CAWGLAPTDTQYF
TRBV12-3/TRBV12-4,TRBD2,CASSSGLQNIQYF
TRBV29-1,-,CSVRPGYNSPLHF
TRBV6-1,-,CASSEGGRIGLDTEAFF
TRBV5-1,TRBD1,CASSFTGGPNEKLFF
TRBV7-3,-,CASSLNGGGTDTQYF
TRBV10-3,TRBD1,CAITTDRSGNTIYF
TRBV3-1/TRBV3-2,-,CASSPIGTGQETQYF
TRBV19,TRBD1,CASRTGGNNQPQHF
TRBV5-1,TRBD2,CASSFSGTTSTDTQYF
TRBV28,TRBD1,CASSFPTGRSSYEQYF
TRBV20-1,-,CSAVPLRGYTF